This passage covers 20 T cell receptor beta chains from one sample sequenced in a study of cytomegalovirus exposure and HLA in healthy donors. The PCR used 60 Vbeta and 13 Jbeta primers. The assay was immunoSEQ multiplex PCR, and TCRdb's table has in-frame clones only and misses some. The sample yields approximately 120,000 clones, more than 75% seen once. Sequencing input: PBMCs. These receptors came from a man younger than 40 in good health and CMV-seropositive.

This chain's CDR3 is CASSPDGALRDTQYF. The CDR3 DNA reads as TGCGCCAGCAGCCCTGATGGGGCACTACGGGATACGCAGTATTTT. The chain combines TRBV4-3 with TRBJ2-3; D might be TRBD1 (5 bases). The CDR3 consists of 15 residues. The V gene lost 4 bases and the J gene lost 6 bases, with 17 bases spanning the gap. Germline V gene lookup returns CDR1 LGHNA and CDR2 YSLEER.

V usage is TRBV10-3 and J usage is TRBJ1-5; 9 bases are shared with TRBD1. The CDR3 runs 15 residues. From germline, CDR1 is ENHRY and CDR2 SYGVKD. The V and J ends lost 0 bases and 8 bases, in that order; junction bases with no gene match: 5. The CDR3: CAISESGQGLEPQHF. DNA for the CDR3: TGTGCCATCAGTGAGTCCGGACAGGGGTTGGAGCCCCAGCATTTT.

This clone was seen a few times. The chain combines TRBV5-1 with TRBJ2-5; a weak D match, TRBD2 (5 bases). Germline V gene sequence: CDR1 SGHRS, CDR2 YFSETQ. V shed 0 bases and J shed 0 bases, with 9 bases lying between them. The CDR3 consists of 15 residues. CDR3 bases: TGCGCCAGCAGCTTGGGAGGAGGCAACCAAGAGACCCAGTACTTC. Residues: CASSLGGGNQETQYF. The variable domain in full, completed from reference TRBV5-1 and TRBJ2-5, reads KAGVTQTPRYLIKTRGQQVTLSCSPISGHRSVSWYQQTPGQGLQFLFEYFSETQRNKGNFPGRFSGRQFSNSRSEMNVSTLELGDSALYLCASSLGGGNQETQYFGPGTRLLVL.

This clone has only a few counts. The V call is TRBV28, the J call TRBJ1-1, with D possibly matching TRBD1 (5 bases). Germline CDR1 MDHEN, CDR2 SYDVKM. The V gene lost 6 bases and the J gene lost 1 base, with 12 bases spanning the gap. This CDR3 spans 14 amino acids. CDR3 sequence reads: CASRDDRKNTEAFF. The CDR3 nucleotides are TGTGCCAGCAGAGACGACAGAAAGAACACTGAAGCTTTCTTT.

The chain links TRBV5-1 to TRBJ1-1; 8 bases fit TRBD1. Losses at the gene ends were 4 bases for V and 0 bases for J; bases not matched to a gene: 2. This CDR3 is built from 14 residues. Germline V lookup: CDR1 SGHRS, CDR2 YFSETQ. The CDR3 sequence is CASSRTGMNTEAFF. CDR3 nucleotide sequence: TGCGCCAGCAGCCGGACAGGGATGAACACTGAAGCTTTCTTT.

This clone came up a few times. The V and J genes are TRBV29-1 and TRBJ2-3, with D unclear. Trimming removed 2 bases at V and 2 bases at J, with 8 bases between. The germline V gene has CDR1 SQVTM and CDR2 ANQGSEA. The CDR3 consists of 13 residues. CDR3 bases: TGCAGCGTTGAATGGCAGAACACAGATACGCAGTATTTT. Translating it yields CSVEWQNTDTQYF.

The rearrangement uses TRBV7-6 and TRBJ2-5; D is ambiguous. The V and J ends lost 5 bases and 7 bases respectively, with 11 bases between them. Germline-derived CDR1 and CDR2 are SGHVS and FNYEAQ. This CDR3 region has 12 residues. In DNA, the CDR3 is TGTGCCAGCAGCCCGGCGACGGGGACCCAGTACTTC. Its protein is CASSPATGTQYF.

V is TRBV5-1 and J is TRBJ2-3, with D maybe TRBD2 (6 bases). This CDR3 is built from 16 residues. Germline lookup yields CDR1 SGHRS and CDR2 YFSETQ. V was shortened by 3 bases and J by 4 bases, with 18 bases between the two germline ends. In nucleotides, the CDR3 is TGCGCCAGCAGCTCATGGGGTGGCGGGACGGCAGATACGCAGTATTTT. This sequence encodes CASSSWGGGTADTQYF.

J is TRBJ2-3 and V is TRBV7-3; 8 nucleotides match TRBD1. V lost 6 bases to trimming and J lost 3 bases; unmatched junction nucleotides: 5. The CDR3 length is 14 residues. CDR1 is SGHTA and CDR2 is FQGTGA in the germline V gene. The CDR3 sequence: CASSGQGATDTQYF. DNA of the CDR3: TGTGCCAGCAGTGGACAGGGAGCAACAGATACGCAGTATTTT.

In this sample, this clone turned up a few times. The chain recombines TRBV4-2 with TRBJ2-7; D might be TRBD2 (5 bases). The CDR3 spans 15 residues. V was trimmed by 0 bases and J by 5 bases, leaving 14 bases between them. Germline CDR1 is LGHNA and CDR2 is YNFKEQ. The DNA for the CDR3 is TGTGCCAGCAGCCAAGACCCTTCGGGATTGAACGAGCAGTACTTC. This gives the protein CASSQDPSGLNEQYF.

This chain uses TRBV10-3 with TRBJ2-3; tentatively, D is TRBD1 (5 bases). The V end lost 10 bases, the J end lost 2 bases, and 13 bases lay between the germline ends. The CDR3 runs 13 residues. CDR1 and CDR2 from the germline V gene are ENHRY and SYGVKD. In DNA form, the CDR3 reads TGTGCCAGCCGAGACAGCTTCACAGATACGCAGTATTTT. Encoded protein: CASRDSFTDTQYF.

With regard to this clone: Mismatch with germline at one junction end may stem from a read error. The J gene is TRBJ2-7, the V gene TRBV5-3, with D perhaps matching TRBD1 (5 bases). TRBV5-3 is known as an ORF, though its function is uncertain. This CDR3 comprises 10 residues. CDR3 loop: CARSYRNRSF. CDR3 nucleotides: TGTGCCAGAAGCTACCGGAACAGGAGCTTC.

This rearrangement joins TRBV6-5 to TRBJ2-1; possible D gene TRBD1, 6 bases. CDR3 size: 16 residues. Deletions cut 4 bases from V and 5 bases from J, with 18 bases between. Germline CDR1 and CDR2: MNHEY and SVGAGI. This CDR3 is CASSSTGLVANNEQFF. As DNA, the CDR3 is TGTGCCAGCAGTTCCACAGGGTTGGTTGCCAACAATGAGCAGTTCTTC.

The chain joins TRBV9 to TRBJ1-2, with D unresolved. V was cut by 7 bases and J by 4 bases, with 8 bases left in between. The CDR3 has 11 amino acids. Germline V gene sequence: CDR1 SGDLS, CDR2 YYNGEE. The CDR3 sequence: CASGSGYGYTF. CDR3 DNA: TGTGCCAGCGGTAGTGGCTATGGCTACACCTTC.

The chain carries TRBV10-3 and TRBJ2-7, with a weak D call TRBD1 (6 bases). V was cut by 8 bases and J by 3 bases, with 14 bases left in between. CDR1 ENHRY and CDR2 SYGVKD come from the germline V gene. The CDR3 is 13 amino acids. The CDR3: CAISRQTGYEQYF. The CDR3 DNA follows: TGTGCCATCTCCAGACAGACAGGCTACGAGCAGTACTTC.

This clone was detected only a few times. The chain links TRBV28 to TRBJ2-7, with 8 bases fitting TRBD2. V lost 6 bases to trimming and J lost 4 bases; unmatched junction nucleotides: 11. This CDR3 spans 15 amino acids. Germline values: CDR1 MDHEN, CDR2 SYDVKM. The CDR3 bases are TGTGCCAGCAGATCTAGCGGGCAAGCCTTATACGAGCAGTACTTC. Translation gives CASRSSGQALYEQYF.

The V gene is TRBV18, the J gene TRBJ2-1, with 9 bases fitting TRBD2. Germline-derived CDR1 and CDR2 are KGHSH and LQKENI. The CDR3 covers 14 residues. V lost 3 bases and J lost 5; bases outside the gene matches: 2. The CDR3 sequence is CASSPREGHNEQFF. CDR3 coding DNA: TGTGCCAGCTCACCGCGGGAGGGCCACAATGAGCAGTTCTTC.

V and J are TRBV7-2 and TRBJ2-7; TRBD2 aligns across 11 bases. The V gene's germline CDR1 is SGHTA and CDR2 FQGNSA. V dropped 2 bases and J dropped 0; count of bases not matched to a gene: 3. This CDR3 is built from 16 residues. CDR3 DNA sequence: TGTGCCAGCAGCTTAAGCCTAGCGGGGGGCTCCTACGAGCAGTACTTC. It is translated as CASSLSLAGGSYEQYF.

The rearrangement uses TRBV6-5 and TRBJ2-6; TRBD2 might be the D (6 bases). Germline assignment: CDR1 MNHEY and CDR2 SVGAGI. V lost 1 base, J lost 4 bases, and 11 bases lay in between. CDR3 size: 16 residues. The CDR3 is CASSYWTGAGANVLTF. CDR3 DNA sequence: TGTGCCAGCAGTTACTGGACGGGAGCCGGGGCCAACGTCCTGACTTTC.

This sequence joins TRBV9 and TRBJ1-2; 7 nucleotides match TRBD1. This CDR3 contains 13 residues. After removal of 0 bases from V and 8 bases from J, the junction contained 4 bases not matched to a gene. Germline V gene lookup returns CDR1 SGDLS and CDR2 YYNGEE. The CDR3 reads CASSVERGQGYTF. For the CDR3, the DNA is TGTGCCAGCAGCGTAGAAAGGGGGCAAGGCTACACCTTC.